The clone carrying this T cell receptor beta chain was counted at least ten times. Its target is not known. This sample is drawn from a study of T cells in Graves' hyperthyroidism and ophthalmopathy. Whole-study context: Peripheral blood was drawn at first diagnosis, prior to all treatment.

RNA transcripts served as the template for amplifying TCR beta CDR3 regions. In the first-round RT-PCR of the TCR CDR3, the HTBI primer set was used. In TCRdb, the multiplex PCR reads were re-called with MiXCR into one record per CDR3 protein. The sample yields about 610,000 distinct CDR3 sequences, over 12% seen once. On the basis of clinical symptoms, serum thyroxine and TRAb, thyroid ultrasound and orbital computed tomography, diagnoses were made. There are 13 residues in the CDR3. The V and J ends lost 5 bases and 5 bases, in that order; junction bases with no gene match: 5. Per germline, CDR1 SEHNR and CDR2 FQNEAQ (reference sequence). The study, taken as a whole, reports: In the blood, most expanded thyroid clonotypes above 0.001 appeared as well.

Sequenced material: blood. This TCR derives from a woman in her forties with Graves' ophthalmopathy. V gene TRBV7-9 combines with J gene TRBJ2-7; 8 positions agree with TRBD1. CDR3 nucleotide sequence: TGTGCCAGCAGCGCCGACAGGGGAGACGAGCAGTACTTC. This codes for CASSADRGDEQYF.